This T cell receptor (beta chain) stems from a study of blood T cell repertoires in COVID-19. The CDR3 has 13 amino acids. The germline V and J ends were trimmed by 7 bases and 3 bases, with 11 bases remaining between them. Germline loops: CDR1 SNHLY, CDR2 FYNNEI. Repertoires were generated with immunoSEQ multiplex PCR, while TCRdb's copy carries only in-frame clones and drops some. The sample has 78,000 or so clones, more than 65% seen once; the top ten hold around 12%. The chain couples TRBV2 to TRBJ2-3, with D perhaps TRBD1 (6 bases). Source material: peripheral blood. The sequence came from a man at least 80 years old with acute or convalescent COVID-19. The DNA of the CDR3 is TGTGCCAGCACCTGGGACACTACAGATACGCAGTATTTT. It is translated as CASTWDTTDTQYF.